This T cell receptor (beta chain) was observed in a study of early T cells in non-severe SARS-CoV-2 infection. About the study: Sequencing input comprised bulk RNA from unsorted whole blood; chain pairing was not available.

V lost 3 bases and J lost 8, with 11 bases in between. CDR3 length equals 13 residues. Germline V lookup: CDR1 MDHEN, CDR2 SYDVKM. Regarding the study as a whole: Database matching using VDJdb favored anti-spike CD8 responses, with private and CD4 specificities left missing.

Concerning this clonotype itself: What it binds is unknown.

Attached unique molecular identifiers marked individual cDNA molecules. Each CDR3 protein is one row after TCRdb ran MiXCR on the 5' RACE reads. The sample lists tens of thousands of distinct CDR3 sequences; approximately 15% were seen once. The source is an adult who was a healthcare worker with PCR-confirmed SARS-CoV-2 infection or an uninfected control (not recorded which). The chain employs TRBV28 and TRBJ1-5; a possible D gene is TRBD1 (5 bases). The sample was whole blood. CDR3 nucleotides: TGTGCCAGCAGTTTGGGCAGGGTCAAGCCCCAGCATTTT. Translating it yields CASSLGRVKPQHF.